These T cell receptor beta chains were read from a single sample in a study of shared clonotypes between healthy human individuals. The data were produced by immunoSEQ multiplex PCR, yet TCRdb's version contains in-frame clones alone and is incomplete. This sample has about 510,000 clones, with less than 85% found just once. The sequencing input was PBMCs. These receptors came from a woman aged 40 to 50 in good health. Some clones in this sample may be carry-over from other donors' samples. CDR3s include the opening cysteine and the closing phenylalanine or tryptophan. The D gene is left open where the match is weak. Part of the rows lack a size; the others show once, few, many or a class for expanded clones.

J	size	D	V	CDR3	DNA
TRBJ1-4	.	.	TRBV5-8	CASSLQGLVFGKLFF	TGTGCCAGCAGCTTACAGGGCCTCGTTTTCGGAAAACTGTTTTTT
TRBJ1-2	.	TRBD1	TRBV5-4	CASSLGGQGGYGYTF	TGTGCCAGCAGCTTGGGCGGACAGGGGGGCTATGGCTACACCTTC
TRBJ1-1	once	.	TRBV30	CAWSVPRGDFRGYTEAFF	TGTGCCTGGAGTGTACCAAGGGGGGATTTTCGGGGGTATACTGAAGCTTTCTTT
TRBJ2-5	.	.	TRBV5-1	CASSLVGVVETQYF	TGCGCCAGCAGCCTAGTGGGTGTGGTGGAGACCCAGTACTTC
TRBJ2-6	.	.	TRBV15	CATTPRSSGANVLTF	TGTGCCACGACTCCGAGGAGCTCTGGGGCCAACGTCCTGACTTTC
TRBJ2-3	.	TRBD2	TRBV4-2	CASSQLAGVEDTQYF	TGTGCCAGCAGCCAACTAGCGGGAGTCGAAGATACGCAGTATTTT
TRBJ2-2	many	.	TRBV28	CASTYGMTGELFF	TGTGCCAGCACCTACGGGATGACCGGGGAGCTGTTTTTT
TRBJ1-1	.	TRBD1	TRBV5-1	CASSPQGGFTEAFF	TGCGCCAGCAGCCCACAGGGGGGTTTCACTGAAGCTTTCTTT
TRBJ2-4	.	.	TRBV7-2	CASSFGEGNIQYF	TGTGCCAGCAGCTTTGGGGAAGGAAACATTCAGTACTTC
TRBJ2-7	few	.	TRBV5-1	CASRNRDSDEQYF	TGCGCCAGCAGAAATCGAGACAGCGACGAGCAGTACTTC
TRBJ2-1	.	.	TRBV7-9	CASSRGEGIEQFF	TGTGCCAGCAGCCGTGGAGAGGGGATTGAGCAGTTCTTC
TRBJ1-4	many	.	TRBV19	CASSWDGRAEKLFF	TGTGCCAGTAGTTGGGACGGACGGGCTGAAAAACTGTTTTTT
TRBJ1-2	.	TRBD1	TRBV28	CASRTTGGANGYTF	TGTGCCAGCAGAACAACAGGGGGCGCGAATGGCTACACCTTC
TRBJ2-2	.	.	TRBV5-1	CASSLSYSNPGELFF	TGCGCCAGCAGCTTGTCCTATTCGAACCCCGGGGAGCTGTTTTTT
TRBJ1-3	.	TRBD1	TRBV7-2	CASSLAPSGGGNTIYF	TGTGCCAGCAGCTTAGCCCCGTCAGGGGGTGGAAACACCATATATTTT
TRBJ1-4	.	.	TRBV6-5	CASSPPCRVAEKLFF	TGTGCCAGCAGCCCCCCATGTAGGGTAGCTGAAAAACTGTTTTTT
TRBJ2-7	.	TRBD2	TRBV4-2	CASSLTLAGESEQYF	TGTGCCAGCAGCCTTACCCTAGCGGGAGAGAGTGAGCAGTACTTC
TRBJ1-4	.	.	TRBV5-1	CASSFLNLGGGGREKLFF	TGCGCCAGCAGCTTTCTGAATCTCGGAGGGGGAGGACGGGAAAAACTGTTTTTT
TRBJ2-3	.	.	TRBV25-1	CASGGLSPTDTQYF	TGTGCCAGCGGTGGCCTTTCTCCCACAGATACGCAGTATTTT
TRBJ2-5	.	TRBD2	TRBV28	CASSFSGLAGTNQETQYF	TGTGCCAGCAGTTTTTCCGGACTAGCGGGAACTAACCAAGAGACCCAGTACTTC
TRBJ2-1	few	TRBD2	TRBV5-4	CASSLAGGLYNEQFF	TGTGCCAGCAGCTTGGCGGGGGGGCTTTACAATGAGCAGTTCTTC
TRBJ2-2	.	TRBD1	TRBV2	CAGTRDRGRFGELFF	TGTGCCGGGACCCGGGACAGGGGGCGCTTTGGGGAGCTGTTTTTT
TRBJ2-1	.	.	TRBV18	CASSPYGDSYNEQFF	TGTGCCAGCTCACCATACGGAGATTCATACAATGAGCAGTTCTTC
TRBJ2-1	.	.	TRBV7-8	CASSSSIQVAPTGEQFF	TGTGCCAGCAGCTCGTCAATTCAAGTGGCTCCGACCGGTGAGCAGTTCTTC
TRBJ1-2	.	.	TRBV5-4	CASSQLTRVHNYGYTF	TGTGCCAGCAGCCAACTCACCCGGGTCCACAACTATGGCTACACCTTC
TRBJ2-2	.	.	TRBV18	CASSPTTESTGELFF	TGTGCCAGCTCACCGACGACAGAGTCCACCGGGGAGCTGTTTTTT
TRBJ2-3	.	TRBD2	TRBV27	CASSLGLFRRVAGNTDTQYF	TGTGCCAGCAGTTTGGGGTTGTTTAGGAGAGTAGCGGGAAACACAGATACGCAGTATTTT
TRBJ2-3	many	.	TRBV7-9	CASSLASSAQYF	TGTGCCAGCAGCTTAGCGTCTAGTGCGCAGTATTTT
TRBJ1-1	.	.	TRBV7-8	CASSPLRNTEAFF	TGTGCCAGCAGCCCCCTGAGGAACACTGAAGCTTTCTTT
TRBJ2-2	.	.	TRBV7-9	CASSFSLNTGELFF	TGTGCTAGCAGCTTCTCGCTGAACACCGGGGAGCTGTTTTTT
TRBJ1-4	.	TRBD1	TRBV6-1	CASSEGGQGGEKLFF	TGTGCCAGCAGTGAAGGCGGACAGGGGGGTGAAAAACTGTTTTTT